This T cell receptor (beta chain) was found in a study of blood T cell repertoires in COVID-19. The overall study: Both acute and convalescent COVID-19 samples were obtained from the United States, Italy and Spain. The cDNA or gDNA used as material had been derived from T cells, B-cell-depleted T cells, or PBMCs.

CDR3 length: 17 residues. V lost 6 bases and J lost 6; bases outside the gene matches: 19. CDR1 is MDHEN, CDR2 SYDVKM, per germline. In the source study's methods: Estimates of nucleated cell counts were drawn from the amplification of reference gene primers. Produced via immunoSEQ multiplex PCR; TCRdb's table is partial and in-frame only. The V and J calls and clone size were taken over from that table, and D and trimming were inferred from the DNA. This table has 250,000 or so clones, 86% appearing once. The receptor's source is a woman in her 30s with active or convalescent COVID-19. The chain has TRBV28 and TRBJ1-2, with 7 positions matching TRBD1. Sequences were obtained from peripheral blood. This CDR3 reads CASRPGSNRGGGDGYTF. CDR3 bases: TGTGCCAGCAGACCGGGGTCTAACAGGGGAGGAGGTGATGGCTACACCTTC.